This T cell receptor (beta chain) is from a study of T cells in Graves' hyperthyroidism and ophthalmopathy. TCR beta CDR3 regions were amplified from RNA transcripts. HTBI primers were the set used in a first-round RT-PCR of the TCR CDR3. TCRdb passed the multiplex PCR reads through MiXCR, listing each CDR3 protein once. Altogether about 700,000 distinct CDR3 sequences are present, over 40% being singletons, with the ten largest covering 7% to 7.5%. The CDR3 contains 13 residues. The germline V gene has CDR1 SGHNT and CDR2 YYREEE (reference sequence). With 4 bases clipped from V and 8 bases from J, the junction kept 2 bases outside the gene matches. Comments on this clonotype: Its antigen is unknown.

Exclusions: uncontrolled infection, other autoimmune disease, pregnancy, lactation. Study observations and caveats: Researchers found most expanded thyroid clonotypes above 0.001 in blood as well. In validation, the model predicted ophthalmopathy. These predictions came a median about 6.5 months before onset.

The receptor was derived from an adult man with Graves' disease, either hyperthyroidism or ophthalmopathy (not recorded which). The source material was peripheral blood or thyroid tissue (not recorded which). The chain uses TRBV5-4 and TRBJ2-6; TRBD1 matches 8 bases. This CDR3 is CASSGDRPNVLTF. Here the CDR3 DNA reads TGTGCCAGCAGCGGGGACAGGCCCAACGTCCTGACTTTC.